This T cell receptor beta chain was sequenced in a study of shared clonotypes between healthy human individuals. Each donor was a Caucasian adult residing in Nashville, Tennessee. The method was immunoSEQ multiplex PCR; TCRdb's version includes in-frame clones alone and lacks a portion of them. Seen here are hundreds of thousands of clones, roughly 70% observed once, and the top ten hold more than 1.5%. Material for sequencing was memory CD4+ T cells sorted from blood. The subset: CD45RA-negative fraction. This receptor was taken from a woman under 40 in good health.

DNA of the CDR3: TGTGCCATCAGTACAGACAGGGTAGGCGAGACCCAGTACTTC. Protein product: CAISTDRVGETQYF. The gene calls are TRBV10-3 and TRBJ2-5; 7 bases are shared with TRBD1. From germline, CDR1 is ENHRY and CDR2 SYGVKD. Trimming cost V 5 bases and J 5 bases; bases outside gene matches: 8. The CDR3 is made up of 14 amino acids.